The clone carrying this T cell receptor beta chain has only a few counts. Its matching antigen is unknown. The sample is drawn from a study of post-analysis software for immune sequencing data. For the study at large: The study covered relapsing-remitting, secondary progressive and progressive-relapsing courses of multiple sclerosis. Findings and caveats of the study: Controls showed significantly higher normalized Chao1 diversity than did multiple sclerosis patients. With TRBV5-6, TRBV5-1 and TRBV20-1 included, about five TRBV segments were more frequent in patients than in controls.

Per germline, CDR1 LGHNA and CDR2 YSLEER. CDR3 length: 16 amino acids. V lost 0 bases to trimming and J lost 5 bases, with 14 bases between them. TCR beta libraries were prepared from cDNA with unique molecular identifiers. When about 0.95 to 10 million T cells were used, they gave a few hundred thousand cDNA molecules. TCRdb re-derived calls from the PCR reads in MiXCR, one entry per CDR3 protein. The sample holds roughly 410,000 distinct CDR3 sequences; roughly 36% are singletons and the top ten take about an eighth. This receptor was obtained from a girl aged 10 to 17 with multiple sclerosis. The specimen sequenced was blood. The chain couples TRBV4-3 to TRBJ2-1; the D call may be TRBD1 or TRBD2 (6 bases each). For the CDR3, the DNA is TGCGCCAGCAGCCAAGATGAGGGGGGTAGGGACAATGAGCAGTTCTTC. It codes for CASSQDEGGRDNEQFF.